This T cell receptor (beta chain) was recovered during a study of blood T cell repertoires in COVID-19. Whole-study context: Donors in the United States, Italy and Spain gave samples during acute or convalescent COVID-19. T cells, B-cell-depleted T cells, or PBMCs provided the cDNA or gDNA that served as material.

In germline, CDR1 is GTSNPN, CDR2 SVGIG (reference sequence). This CDR3 contains 16 residues. V was clipped by 3 bases and J by 4 bases, with 19 bases between them. In the study's own analysis: The assay estimated nucleated cells by amplifying reference gene primers. Profiling relied on immunoSEQ multiplex PCR, and the TCRdb table lists in-frame clones only, not all of them. V, J and clone size are taken as reported in that table, and D and trimming were inferred from the DNA itself. The table lists 110,000 to 150,000 clones, about four fifths of them singletons. The J gene is TRBJ1-5, the V gene TRBV30; D remains unclear. The sequenced sample was peripheral blood. The TCR was taken from a human donor in a cohort sampled during active COVID-19. Here the CDR3 DNA reads TGTGCCTGGAGCGCCAAAACCCCCGGGGATAATCAGCCCCAGCATTTT. Translating gives CAWSAKTPGDNQPQHF. The variable domain in full, completed from reference TRBV30 and TRBJ1-5, reads SQTIHQWPATLVQPVGSPLSLECTVEGTSNPNLYWYRQAAGRGLQLLFYSVGIGQISSEVPQNLSASRPQDRQFILSSKKLLLSDSGFYLCAWSAKTPGDNQPQHFGDGTRLSIL.